This T cell receptor (beta chain) was sequenced in a study of T-cell reconstitution after alpha-beta-depleted transplantation in children. Study results and caveats: Some patients owed their high day-60 TCRbeta diversity to surviving recipient T cells and thymic progenitors. Most T-cell counts and diversity one year after the transplant came from T cells that were newly produced.

Regarding this clonotype: Its cognate antigen is unknown.

Preparation of the TCRbeta library used unique molecular identifiers. TCRdb passed the PCR reads through MiXCR, listing each CDR3 protein once. Among 90,000 to 150,000 distinct CDR3 sequences listed, 20% to 25% were seen once. Trimming took 4 bases from V and 6 from J; bases not matched to a gene: 12. Germline V CDR1 and CDR2: SQVTM, ANQGSEA. The length of the CDR3 is 14 residues. Here the sequenced sample was PBMCs, mostly from graft donor cells, taken 180 days after TCRalphabeta/CD19-depleted stem cell transplant. The source of this sequence is a male patient between 2 and 10 years old who had a stem cell transplant for chronic granulomatous disease, so the T cells may come from the graft donor. The genes are TRBV29-1 and TRBJ2-7, with 7 bases identical to TRBD2. The CDR3 DNA is TGCAGCGTTGGGCTTCTAGCGGACCCTCCCGAGCAGTACTTC. Encoded protein: CSVGLLADPPEQYF.